Listed below are T cell receptor beta chains from one sample, sequenced in a study of a mutant IDH1 vaccine in newly diagnosed glioma. These TCRs' antigens remain unknown. Sequencing was performed with immunoSEQ multiplex PCR; in TCRdb, only in-frame clones are kept and a portion is missing. This sample has around 60,000 clones, with about 89% found just once. Sequencing was performed on PBMCs, taken from a glioma patient whose treatment included an IDH1 peptide vaccine. Source of these receptors: a man aged 35 to 55 with glioma. The CDR3 runs from the conserved cysteine through the conserved F or W. D genes are given only for firm matches. Size is stated for part of the rows, as once, few or many counts, or as a class when the clone is expanded.

d_gene: -; v_gene: TRBV5-1; abundance: -; j_gene: TRBJ1-1; CDR3nt: TGCGCCAGCAGCTTGCCGGGACCGAACACTGAAGCTTTCTTT; CDR3aa: CASSLPGPNTEAFF
d_gene: -; v_gene: TRBV5-4; abundance: -; j_gene: TRBJ2-2; CDR3nt: TGTGCCAGCAGCTTCAGGGTTTTGCGAGACACCGGGGAGCTGTTTTTT; CDR3aa: CASSFRVLRDTGELFF
d_gene: -; v_gene: TRBV5-5; abundance: -; j_gene: TRBJ1-2; CDR3nt: TGTGCCAGCAGCTTGGGAGGGGGATATGGCTACACCTTC; CDR3aa: CASSLGGGYGYTF
d_gene: -; v_gene: TRBV9; abundance: -; j_gene: TRBJ2-1; CDR3nt: TGTGCCAGCAGCCTGCGACAGGAACAGTTCTTC; CDR3aa: CASSLRQEQFF
d_gene: -; v_gene: TRBV5-6; abundance: few; j_gene: TRBJ1-1; CDR3nt: TGTGCCAGCAGCCTACGAATGACCGGCAGGGGCTTTGTTGGTGAAGCTTTCTTT; CDR3aa: CASSLRMTGRGFVGEAFF
d_gene: -; v_gene: TRBV28; abundance: -; j_gene: TRBJ1-1; CDR3nt: TGTGCCAGCAGTCCCTCGGGCAGTCCGAACACTGAAGCTTTCTTT; CDR3aa: CASSPSGSPNTEAFF
d_gene: -; v_gene: TRBV5-1; abundance: -; j_gene: TRBJ2-3; CDR3nt: TGCGCCAGCAGCTTGCACCCTAAGGACACAGATACGCAGTATTTT; CDR3aa: CASSLHPKDTDTQYF
d_gene: TRBD1; v_gene: TRBV11-2; abundance: -; j_gene: TRBJ1-4; CDR3nt: TGTGCCAGCAGCCTCCGGAGACAGGGAGGAGGAGAAAAACTGTTTTTT; CDR3aa: CASSLRRQGGGEKLFF
d_gene: -; v_gene: TRBV6-6; abundance: -; j_gene: TRBJ2-3; CDR3nt: TGTGCCAGCAGTTACCTTGGGGATACGCAGTATTTT; CDR3aa: CASSYLGDTQYF
d_gene: -; v_gene: TRBV19; abundance: few; j_gene: TRBJ2-1; CDR3nt: TGTGCCAGTAGTATATCGAGGGACCCACTTGGCCTCGAGCAGTTCTTC; CDR3aa: CASSISRDPLGLEQFF
d_gene: -; v_gene: TRBV11-1; abundance: -; j_gene: TRBJ2-3; CDR3nt: TGTGCCAGCAGCTTACCGGGGGCTAGCCTCACAGATACGCAGTATTTT; CDR3aa: CASSLPGASLTDTQYF
d_gene: -; v_gene: TRBV30; abundance: -; j_gene: TRBJ1-5; CDR3nt: TGTGCCTGGAGTAAAAGGGACCAGCCCCAGCATTTT; CDR3aa: CAWSKRDQPQHF
d_gene: -; v_gene: TRBV20-1; abundance: -; j_gene: TRBJ2-3; CDR3nt: TGCAGTGGACATCTTGTGGATACGCAGTATTTT; CDR3aa: CSGHLVDTQYF
d_gene: -; v_gene: TRBV7-9; abundance: -; j_gene: TRBJ1-1; CDR3nt: TGTGCCAGCAGCCCCTCGGGGTTAGGAACTGAAGCTTTCTTT; CDR3aa: CASSPSGLGTEAFF
d_gene: -; v_gene: TRBV19; abundance: -; j_gene: TRBJ1-1; CDR3nt: TGTGCCAGTAGTCCCACCGGGACACCAAACACTGAAGCTTTCTTT; CDR3aa: CASSPTGTPNTEAFF
d_gene: -; v_gene: TRBV7-9; abundance: -; j_gene: TRBJ1-3; CDR3nt: TGTGCCAGCAGCTTTTCGTTCCCCATATATTTT; CDR3aa: CASSFSFPIYF
d_gene: -; v_gene: TRBV9; abundance: -; j_gene: TRBJ2-2; CDR3nt: TGTGCCAGCAGCGTAGAGCCCACCCCGACAGTACTGCACACCGGGGAGCTGTTTTTT; CDR3aa: CASSVEPTPTVLHTGELFF
d_gene: -; v_gene: TRBV7-9; abundance: -; j_gene: TRBJ1-3; CDR3nt: TGTGCCAGCAGCTTAGAGGGTATCTCGCGCCGCGGCACCATATATTTT; CDR3aa: CASSLEGISRRGTIYF
d_gene: -; v_gene: TRBV28; abundance: once; j_gene: TRBJ2-3; CDR3nt: TGTGCCAGCAGTTCGCTTCGACAGGGCACAGATACGCAGTATTTT; CDR3aa: CASSSLRQGTDTQYF
d_gene: TRBD1; v_gene: TRBV27; abundance: once; j_gene: TRBJ1-1; CDR3nt: TGTGCCAGCAGGCGACAGGGATCCACTGAAGCTTTCTTT; CDR3aa: CASRRQGSTEAFF
d_gene: -; v_gene: TRBV23-1; abundance: -; j_gene: TRBJ1-2; CDR3nt: TGCGCCAGCAGTCAGGACAGATCCTATGGCTACACCTTC; CDR3aa: CASSQDRSYGYTF
d_gene: TRBD1; v_gene: TRBV18; abundance: -; j_gene: TRBJ2-7; CDR3nt: TGTGCCAGCTCACCCACAGGGGGAAAGGACGAGCAGTACTTC; CDR3aa: CASSPTGGKDEQYF
d_gene: -; v_gene: TRBV5-6; abundance: -; j_gene: TRBJ2-3; CDR3nt: TGTGCCAGCAGCTTGGAACTTAACACAGATACGCAGTATTTT; CDR3aa: CASSLELNTDTQYF
d_gene: -; v_gene: TRBV6-5; abundance: -; j_gene: TRBJ2-3; CDR3nt: TGTGCCAGCAGCCCGGGGTGGGGCAGATGGGATACGCAGTATTTT; CDR3aa: CASSPGWGRWDTQYF
d_gene: -; v_gene: TRBV6-6; abundance: once; j_gene: TRBJ1-4; CDR3nt: TGTGCCAGCAGTTACTCGAACTGGCAGGGCGCCGGAAAACTGTTTTTT; CDR3aa: CASSYSNWQGAGKLFF
d_gene: -; v_gene: TRBV11-2; abundance: -; j_gene: TRBJ2-2; CDR3nt: TGTGCCAGCAGCTTAGGGCAGACCCTAACCGGGGAGCTGTTTTTT; CDR3aa: CASSLGQTLTGELFF
d_gene: TRBD1; v_gene: TRBV4-2; abundance: -; j_gene: TRBJ1-3; CDR3nt: TGTGCCAGCAGCCAAGATCGGGGACAGGGCAAATCTGGAAACACCATATATTTT; CDR3aa: CASSQDRGQGKSGNTIYF
d_gene: -; v_gene: TRBV14; abundance: once; j_gene: TRBJ1-1; CDR3nt: TGTGCCAGCAGCCCGATGAACACTGAAGCTTTCTTT; CDR3aa: CASSPMNTEAFF
d_gene: TRBD2; v_gene: TRBV19; abundance: -; j_gene: TRBJ2-5; CDR3nt: TGTGCCAGTAGTATTTCGTCCGGGGGGGGTGAGACCCAGTACTTC; CDR3aa: CASSISSGGGETQYF
d_gene: -; v_gene: TRBV29-1; abundance: -; j_gene: TRBJ2-7; CDR3nt: TGCAGCGTTGCTCGGGGCAGCTCCTACGAGCAGTACTTC; CDR3aa: CSVARGSSYEQYF
d_gene: -; v_gene: TRBV2; abundance: -; j_gene: TRBJ2-3; CDR3nt: TGTGCCAGCAGTGGGACAGCTAGCACAGATACGCAGTATTTT; CDR3aa: CASSGTASTDTQYF
d_gene: TRBD1; v_gene: TRBV19; abundance: -; j_gene: TRBJ1-5; CDR3nt: TGTGCCAGTAGTATAGGGACAGGGCGGAATCAGCCCCAGCATTTT; CDR3aa: CASSIGTGRNQPQHF
d_gene: -; v_gene: TRBV18; abundance: -; j_gene: TRBJ2-5; CDR3nt: TGTGCCAGCTCACCGCGGACAGGGAGGGAGTGGGAGACCCAGTACTTC; CDR3aa: CASSPRTGREWETQYF
d_gene: -; v_gene: TRBV5-1; abundance: -; j_gene: TRBJ1-6; CDR3nt: TGCGCCAGCAGCTTGGAAGGCATGGGCGGTTCACCCCTCCACTTT; CDR3aa: CASSLEGMGGSPLHF
d_gene: TRBD2; v_gene: TRBV5-1; abundance: -; j_gene: TRBJ2-5; CDR3nt: TGCGCCAGCAGCTTGGGGCTAGCGGGGAGAGAGACCCAGTACTTC; CDR3aa: CASSLGLAGRETQYF
d_gene: -; v_gene: TRBV11-2; abundance: -; j_gene: TRBJ1-5; CDR3nt: TGTGCCAGCAGCTTGGGAGAACATCAGCCCCAGCATTTT; CDR3aa: CASSLGEHQPQHF
d_gene: -; v_gene: TRBV11-2; abundance: -; j_gene: TRBJ2-4; CDR3nt: TGTGCCAGCAGCTTAGAGCTTAGAAAAAACATTCAGTACTTC; CDR3aa: CASSLELRKNIQYF
d_gene: -; v_gene: TRBV28; abundance: -; j_gene: TRBJ2-3; CDR3nt: TGTGCCAGCACCCTACCTAGCACAGATACGCAGTATTTT; CDR3aa: CASTLPSTDTQYF
d_gene: -; v_gene: TRBV30; abundance: few; j_gene: TRBJ1-4; CDR3nt: TGTGCCTGGACCCCGGGGGGCCTAAATGAAAAACTGTTTTTT; CDR3aa: CAWTPGGLNEKLFF
d_gene: TRBD2; v_gene: TRBV6-1; abundance: -; j_gene: TRBJ2-5; CDR3nt: TGTGCCAGCAGTGCAAAGGGACTAGCGTGGGAGACCCAGTACTTC; CDR3aa: CASSAKGLAWETQYF
d_gene: -; v_gene: TRBV6-5; abundance: -; j_gene: TRBJ2-5; CDR3nt: TGTGCCAGCAGTCCCCCCGGCCGGGAGACCCAGTACTTC; CDR3aa: CASSPPGRETQYF
d_gene: TRBD1; v_gene: TRBV27; abundance: -; j_gene: TRBJ1-1; CDR3nt: TGTGCCAGCAGTCGCAGGGGGCAGAACACTGAAGCTTTCTTT; CDR3aa: CASSRRGQNTEAFF
d_gene: TRBD2; v_gene: TRBV9; abundance: -; j_gene: TRBJ2-3; CDR3nt: TGTGCCAGCAGCGTAGGGACTAGCGGGCGCACAGATACGCAGTATTTT; CDR3aa: CASSVGTSGRTDTQYF
d_gene: TRBD2; v_gene: TRBV9; abundance: -; j_gene: TRBJ2-1; CDR3nt: TGTGCCAGCAGCCCGTGGACTAGTGCCTCCAATGAGCAGTTCTTC; CDR3aa: CASSPWTSASNEQFF
d_gene: -; v_gene: TRBV4-3; abundance: -; j_gene: TRBJ2-2; CDR3nt: TGCGCCAGCAGCCAAGAGAGAACCACCGGGGAGCTGTTTTTT; CDR3aa: CASSQERTTGELFF
d_gene: -; v_gene: TRBV18; abundance: -; j_gene: TRBJ2-7; CDR3nt: TGTGCCAGCTCACGCGACGGCGGCTCCTACGAGCAGTACTTC; CDR3aa: CASSRDGGSYEQYF
d_gene: -; v_gene: TRBV7-9; abundance: -; j_gene: TRBJ1-1; CDR3nt: TGTGCCAGCTTCCGGGACGGGAACACTGAAGCTTTCTTT; CDR3aa: CASFRDGNTEAFF
d_gene: -; v_gene: TRBV18; abundance: -; j_gene: TRBJ1-5; CDR3nt: TGTGCCAGCTCACCAGCGGGAGTCGAGGACAGCAACAATCAGCCCCAGCATTTT; CDR3aa: CASSPAGVEDSNNQPQHF
d_gene: -; v_gene: TRBV5-4; abundance: -; j_gene: TRBJ2-5; CDR3nt: TGTGCCAGCAGCTCAACTTGGGAGACCCAGTACTTC; CDR3aa: CASSSTWETQYF